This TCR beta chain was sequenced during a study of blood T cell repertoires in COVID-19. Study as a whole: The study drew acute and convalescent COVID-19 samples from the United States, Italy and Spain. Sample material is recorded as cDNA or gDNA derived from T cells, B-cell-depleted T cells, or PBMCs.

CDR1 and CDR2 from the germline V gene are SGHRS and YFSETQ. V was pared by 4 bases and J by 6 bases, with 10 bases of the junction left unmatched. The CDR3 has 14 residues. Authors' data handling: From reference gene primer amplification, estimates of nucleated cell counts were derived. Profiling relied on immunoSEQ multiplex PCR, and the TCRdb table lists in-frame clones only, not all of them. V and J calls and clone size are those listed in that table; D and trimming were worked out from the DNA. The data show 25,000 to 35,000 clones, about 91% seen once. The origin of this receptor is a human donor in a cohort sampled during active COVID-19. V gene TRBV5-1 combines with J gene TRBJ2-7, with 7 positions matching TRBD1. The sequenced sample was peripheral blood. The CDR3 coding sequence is TGCGCCAGCAGCCGGACGACAGGGCCCGGCGAGCAGTACTTC. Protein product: CASSRTTGPGEQYF.